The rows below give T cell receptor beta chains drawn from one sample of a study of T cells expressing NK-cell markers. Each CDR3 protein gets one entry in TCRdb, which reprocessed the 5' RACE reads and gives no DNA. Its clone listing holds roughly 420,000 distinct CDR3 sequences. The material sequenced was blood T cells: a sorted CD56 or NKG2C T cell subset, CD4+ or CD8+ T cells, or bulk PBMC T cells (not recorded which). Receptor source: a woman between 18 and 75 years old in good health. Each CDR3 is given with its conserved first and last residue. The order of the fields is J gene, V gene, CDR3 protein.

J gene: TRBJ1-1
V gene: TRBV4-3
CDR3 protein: CASSPGQTRGTEAFF

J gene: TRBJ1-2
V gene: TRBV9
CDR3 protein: CASSVGDGDNYGYTF

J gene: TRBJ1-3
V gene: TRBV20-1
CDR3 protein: CSARDSSGNTIYF

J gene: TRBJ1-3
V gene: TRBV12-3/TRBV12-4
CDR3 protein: CASSPRRSGNTIYF

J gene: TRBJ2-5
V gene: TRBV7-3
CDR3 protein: CASSRSETETQYF

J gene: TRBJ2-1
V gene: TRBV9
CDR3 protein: CASSALWNYNEQFF

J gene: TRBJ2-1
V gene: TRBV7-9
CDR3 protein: CASSLTGTLAGSPF

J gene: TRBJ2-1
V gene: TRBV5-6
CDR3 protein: CASSLGASTYNEQFF

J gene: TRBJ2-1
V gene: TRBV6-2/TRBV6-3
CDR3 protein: CAPRIKSGFPWSYNEQFF

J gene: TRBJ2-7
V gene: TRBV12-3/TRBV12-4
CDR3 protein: CASSSRASGASYEQYF